The present T cell receptor beta chain was sequenced within a study of CD4 T cells in relation to SARS-CoV-2 and coronaviruses. Across the whole study: ViraFEST: roughly 9-day antigen culture of PBMCs, then TCR beta CDR3 sequencing.

Comment on this clone: Its cognate antigen is unknown.

Naive or memory CD4+ cells were cultured 1:1 with T cell-depleted PBMCs plus CEF. Profiled with immunoSEQ multiplex PCR; TCRdb holds only in-frame clones, not every one. Counted here are approximately 36,000 clones, roughly 82% occurring once; the ten biggest clones make up around 21%. Germline V gene lookup returns CDR1 KGHSH and CDR2 LQKENI. Between the trimmed V and J ends, which lost 5 bases and 5 bases, there was a span of 12 bases. The CDR3 is 13 residues long. Study observations and caveats: Monoreactive clones expanded significantly more to SARS-CoV-2 than crossreactive clones did.

The clonotype was recovered from an adult with COVID-19. V usage is TRBV18 and J usage is TRBJ2-5, with D possibly being TRBD2 (6 bases). The sequencing input was memory CD4+ T cells from PBMCs, cultured in vitro. CDR3 sequence: CASSSGVFETQYF. The CDR3 bases are TGTGCCAGCTCATCGGGAGTCTTCGAGACCCAGTACTTC. Complete variable domain (other parts from reference TRBV18 and TRBJ2-5): NAGVMQNPRHLVRRRGQEARLRCSPMKGHSHVYWYRQLPEEGLKFMVYLQKENIIDESGMPKERFSAEFPKEGPSILRIQQVVRGDSAAYFCASSSGVFETQYFGPGTRLLVL.